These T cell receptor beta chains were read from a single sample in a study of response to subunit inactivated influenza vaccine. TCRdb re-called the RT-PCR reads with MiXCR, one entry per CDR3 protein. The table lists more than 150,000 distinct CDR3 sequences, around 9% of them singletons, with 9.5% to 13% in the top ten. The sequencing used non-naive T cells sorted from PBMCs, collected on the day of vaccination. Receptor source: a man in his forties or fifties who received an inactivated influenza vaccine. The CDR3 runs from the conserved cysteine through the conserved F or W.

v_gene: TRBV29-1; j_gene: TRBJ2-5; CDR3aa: CSVGTAGETQYF
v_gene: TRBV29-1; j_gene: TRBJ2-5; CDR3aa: CSVEKTDPRTQYF
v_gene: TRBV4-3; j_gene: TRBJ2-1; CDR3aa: CASSQDVSRLNEQFF
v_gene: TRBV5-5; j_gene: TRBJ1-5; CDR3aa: CASSLGRIREPQHF
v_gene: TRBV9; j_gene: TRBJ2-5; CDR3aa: CASSEIAGGGETQYF
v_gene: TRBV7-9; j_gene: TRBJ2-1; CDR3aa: CASSFVLLKDEQFF
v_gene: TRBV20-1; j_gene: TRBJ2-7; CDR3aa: CSARDSLGVRAYEQYF
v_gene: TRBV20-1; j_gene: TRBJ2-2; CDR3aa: CSAEGQNTGELFF
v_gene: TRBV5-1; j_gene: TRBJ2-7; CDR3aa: CASSGGQGFEQYF
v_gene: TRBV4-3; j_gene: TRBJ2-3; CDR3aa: CASSPGLAGGYTDTQYF
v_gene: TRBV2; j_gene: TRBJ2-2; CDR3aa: CASSARGGLAGELFF
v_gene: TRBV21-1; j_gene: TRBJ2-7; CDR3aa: CASSIFVGPNTYEQYF
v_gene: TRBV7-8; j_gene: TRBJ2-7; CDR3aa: CASSLESGRRGYEQYF
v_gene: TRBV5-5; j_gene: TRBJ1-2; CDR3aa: CASSSTGVGYGYTF
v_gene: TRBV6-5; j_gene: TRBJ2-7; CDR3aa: CASSLGVRSYEQYF
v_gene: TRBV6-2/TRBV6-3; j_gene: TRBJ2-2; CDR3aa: CASSSRGQGRPGELFF
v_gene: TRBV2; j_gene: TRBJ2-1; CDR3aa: CASSPILFSFEQFF
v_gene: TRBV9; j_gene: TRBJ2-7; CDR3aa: CASSVGSSALEQYF
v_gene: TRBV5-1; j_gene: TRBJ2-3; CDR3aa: CASSLLAGGADTQYF
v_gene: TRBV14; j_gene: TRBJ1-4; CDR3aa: CASSPIGGPSGNEKLFF
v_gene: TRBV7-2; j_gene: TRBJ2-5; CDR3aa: CASSLSQTQYF
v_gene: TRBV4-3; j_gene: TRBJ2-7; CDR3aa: CASSLSGASGRYEQYF
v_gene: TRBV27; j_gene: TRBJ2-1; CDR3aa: CASSLAGGPGEQFF
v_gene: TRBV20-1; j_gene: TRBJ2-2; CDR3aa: CSARRGKLTGELFF
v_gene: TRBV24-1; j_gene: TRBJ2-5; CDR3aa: CATSAPLRGGGETQYF
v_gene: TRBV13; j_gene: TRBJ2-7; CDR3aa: CASSSLAGAYEQYF
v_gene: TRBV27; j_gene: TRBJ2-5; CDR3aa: CASSLSYGYQETQYF
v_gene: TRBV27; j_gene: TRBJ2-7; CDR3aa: CASSLHRDRGQYEQYF
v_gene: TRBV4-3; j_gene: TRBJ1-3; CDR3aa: CASSPEGAGGNTIYF
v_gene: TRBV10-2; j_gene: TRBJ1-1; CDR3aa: CASRDGQLQNTEAFF
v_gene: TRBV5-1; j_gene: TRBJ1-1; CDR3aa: CASSPRPPTGLNTEAFF
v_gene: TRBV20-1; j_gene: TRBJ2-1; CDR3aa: CSAPGGDRIDNEQFF
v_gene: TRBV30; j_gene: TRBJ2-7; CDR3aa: CAWSPRDVYRHEQYF
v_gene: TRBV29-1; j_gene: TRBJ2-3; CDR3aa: CSVEDRAASSTDTQYF
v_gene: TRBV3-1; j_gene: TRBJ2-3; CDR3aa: CASSQGTSGRSRTQYF
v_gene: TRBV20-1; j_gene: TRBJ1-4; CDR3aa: CSAPRGTTNEKLFF
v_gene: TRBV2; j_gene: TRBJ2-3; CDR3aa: CASSGIGRDSTDTQYF
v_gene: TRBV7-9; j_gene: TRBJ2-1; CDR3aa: CASRLTGRTSLF
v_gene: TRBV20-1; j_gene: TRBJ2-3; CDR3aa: CWGQAASWRDRTDTQYF
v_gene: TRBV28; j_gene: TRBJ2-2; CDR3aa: CASEDRHTGELFF
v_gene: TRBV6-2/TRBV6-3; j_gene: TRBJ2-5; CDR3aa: CASTPGRRQGEAQYF
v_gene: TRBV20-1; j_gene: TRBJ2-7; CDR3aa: CSAARGTRYEQYF
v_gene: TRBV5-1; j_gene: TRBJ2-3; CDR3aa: CASRRQASTDTQYF
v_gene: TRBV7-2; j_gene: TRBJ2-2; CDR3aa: CASSFASGSNGELFF
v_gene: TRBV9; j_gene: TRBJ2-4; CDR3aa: CASARGEGLYIQYF